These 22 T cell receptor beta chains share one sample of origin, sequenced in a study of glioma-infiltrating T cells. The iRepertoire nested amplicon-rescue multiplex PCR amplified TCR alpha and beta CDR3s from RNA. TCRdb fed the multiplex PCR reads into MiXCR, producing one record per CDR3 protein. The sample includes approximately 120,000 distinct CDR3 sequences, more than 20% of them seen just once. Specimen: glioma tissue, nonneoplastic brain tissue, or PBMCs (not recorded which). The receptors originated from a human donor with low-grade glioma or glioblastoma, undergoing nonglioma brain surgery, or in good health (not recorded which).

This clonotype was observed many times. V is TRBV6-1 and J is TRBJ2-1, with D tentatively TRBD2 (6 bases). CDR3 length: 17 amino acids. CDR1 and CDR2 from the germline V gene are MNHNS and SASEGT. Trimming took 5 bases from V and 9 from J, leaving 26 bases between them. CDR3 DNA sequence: TGTGCCAGCAGTCCGACTAGTACCACCGGTATTTCGGGTGAGCAGTTCTTC. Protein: CASSPTSTTGISGEQFF.

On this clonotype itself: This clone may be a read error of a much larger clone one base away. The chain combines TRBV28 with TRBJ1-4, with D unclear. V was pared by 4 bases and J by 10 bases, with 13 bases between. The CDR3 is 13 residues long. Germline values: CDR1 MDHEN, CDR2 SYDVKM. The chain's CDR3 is CASSSPVLGKLFF. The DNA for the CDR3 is TGTGCCAGCAGTTCACCGGTCCTCGGAAAACTGTTTTTT.

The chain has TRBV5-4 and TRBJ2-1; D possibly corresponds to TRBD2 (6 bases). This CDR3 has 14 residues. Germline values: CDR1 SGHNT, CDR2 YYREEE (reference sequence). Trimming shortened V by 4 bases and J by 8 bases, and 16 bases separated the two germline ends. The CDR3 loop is CASSPSAINDEQFF. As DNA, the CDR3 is TGTGCCAGCAGCCCTAGCGCTATTAACGATGAGCAGTTCTTC.

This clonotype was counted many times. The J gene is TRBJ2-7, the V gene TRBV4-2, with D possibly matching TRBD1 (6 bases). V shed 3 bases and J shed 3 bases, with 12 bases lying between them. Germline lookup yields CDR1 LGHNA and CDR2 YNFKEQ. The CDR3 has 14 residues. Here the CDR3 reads CASSQPDSGYEQYF. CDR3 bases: TGTGCCAGCAGCCAGCCGGACAGTGGCTACGAGCAGTACTTC.

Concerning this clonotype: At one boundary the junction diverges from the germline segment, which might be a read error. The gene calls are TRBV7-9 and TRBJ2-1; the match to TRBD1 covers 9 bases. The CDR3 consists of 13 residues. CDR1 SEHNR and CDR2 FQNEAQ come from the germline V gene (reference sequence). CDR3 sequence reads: CAGSGTGPNEQFF. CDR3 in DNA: TGTGCCGGCAGCGGGACAGGGCCCAATGAGCAGTTCTTC. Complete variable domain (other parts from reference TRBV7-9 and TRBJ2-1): DTGVSQNPRHKITKRGQNVTFRCDPISEHNRLYWYRQTLGQGPEFLTYFQNEAQLEKSRLLSDRFSAERPKGSFSTLEIQRTEQGDSAMYLCAGSGTGPNEQFFGPGTRLTVL.

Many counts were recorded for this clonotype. The chain's CDR3 is CASSQDWDRVVFF. CDR3 DNA sequence: TGTGCCAGCAGCCAAGATTGGGACAGGGTGGTTTTCTTT. The chain joins TRBV3-1 to TRBJ1-1; 9 positions agree with TRBD1. Germline V gene sequence: CDR1 LGHDT, CDR2 YNNKEL (reference sequence). After removal of 0 bases from V and 13 bases from J, the junction contained 6 bases not matched to a gene. The CDR3 extends over 13 amino acids.

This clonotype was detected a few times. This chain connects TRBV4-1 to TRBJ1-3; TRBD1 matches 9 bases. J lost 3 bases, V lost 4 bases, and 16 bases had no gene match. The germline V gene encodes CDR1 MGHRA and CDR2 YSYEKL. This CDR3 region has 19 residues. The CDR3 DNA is TGCGCCAGCAGCCTACAGTCATTCGACAGGGGGTCCCATGGAAACACCATATATTTT. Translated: CASSLQSFDRGSHGNTIYF.

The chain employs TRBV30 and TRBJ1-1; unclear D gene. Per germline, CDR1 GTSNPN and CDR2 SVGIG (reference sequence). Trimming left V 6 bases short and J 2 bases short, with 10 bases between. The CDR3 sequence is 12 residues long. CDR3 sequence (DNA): TGTGCCTGCCAACGGATAAACACTGAAGCTTTCTTT. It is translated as CACQRINTEAFF.

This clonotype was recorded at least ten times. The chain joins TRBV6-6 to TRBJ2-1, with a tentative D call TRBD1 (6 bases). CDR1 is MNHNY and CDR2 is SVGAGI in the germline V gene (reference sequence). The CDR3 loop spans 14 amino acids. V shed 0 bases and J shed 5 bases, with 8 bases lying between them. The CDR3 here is CASSYSWTDNEQFF. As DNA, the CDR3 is TGTGCCAGCAGTTACTCGTGGACAGACAATGAGCAGTTCTTC.

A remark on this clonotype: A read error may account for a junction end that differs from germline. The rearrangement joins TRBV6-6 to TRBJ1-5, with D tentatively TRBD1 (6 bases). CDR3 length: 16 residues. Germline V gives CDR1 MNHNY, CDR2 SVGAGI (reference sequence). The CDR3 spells CANSIDRDTSCQPQHF. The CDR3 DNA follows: TGTGCCAACAGTATTGACCGGGACACTTCCTGTCAGCCCCAGCATTTT.

The CDR3 DNA follows: TGTGCCAGCAGTGATATCATCGGGATGAAAACCTACGAGCAGTACTTC. Translating gives CASSDIIGMKTYEQYF. The rearrangement links TRBV2 to TRBJ2-7; perhaps TRBD2 as D (5 bases). This CDR3 is 16 amino acids long. Germline V gene lookup returns CDR1 SNHLY and CDR2 FYNNEI. Trimming cost V 3 bases and J 2 bases, with 17 bases left between them.

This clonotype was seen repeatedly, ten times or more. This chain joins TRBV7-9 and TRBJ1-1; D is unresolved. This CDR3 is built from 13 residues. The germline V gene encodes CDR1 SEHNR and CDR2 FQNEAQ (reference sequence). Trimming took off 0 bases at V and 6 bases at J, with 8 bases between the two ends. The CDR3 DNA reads TGTGCCAGCAGCTTAGCCAATAGCGCTGAAGCTTTCTTT. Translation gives CASSLANSAEAFF.

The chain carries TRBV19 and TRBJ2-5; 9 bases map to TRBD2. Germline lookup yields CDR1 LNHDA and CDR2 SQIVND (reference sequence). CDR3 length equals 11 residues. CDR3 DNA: TGTGCATCAACTAGCGGGGAGACCCAGTACTTC. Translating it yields CASTSGETQYF.

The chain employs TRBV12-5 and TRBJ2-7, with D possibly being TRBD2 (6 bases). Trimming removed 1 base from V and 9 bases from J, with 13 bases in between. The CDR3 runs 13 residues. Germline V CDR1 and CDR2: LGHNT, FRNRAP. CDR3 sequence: CASGLGKEGGQYF. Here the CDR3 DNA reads TGTGCTAGTGGTTTGGGGAAGGAGGGTGGGCAGTACTTC.

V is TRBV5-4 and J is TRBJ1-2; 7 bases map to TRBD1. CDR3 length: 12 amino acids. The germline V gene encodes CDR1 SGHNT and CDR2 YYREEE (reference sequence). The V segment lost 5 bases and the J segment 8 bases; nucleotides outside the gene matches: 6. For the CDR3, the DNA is TGTGCCAGCAGGGGGACAGTCGAGGGCTACACCTTC. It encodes CASRGTVEGYTF. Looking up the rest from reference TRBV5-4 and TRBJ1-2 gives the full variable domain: ETGVTQSPTHLIKTRGQQVTLRCSSQSGHNTVSWYQQALGQGPQFIFQYYREEENGRGNFPPRFSGLQFPNYSSELNVNALELDDSALYLCASRGTVEGYTFGSGTRLTVV.

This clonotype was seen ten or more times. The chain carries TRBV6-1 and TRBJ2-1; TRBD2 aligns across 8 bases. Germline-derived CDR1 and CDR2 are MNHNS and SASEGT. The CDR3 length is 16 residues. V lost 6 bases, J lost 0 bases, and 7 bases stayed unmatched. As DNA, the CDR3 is TGTGCCAGCAGCGATGTAGCGGGAAGCTCCTACAATGAGCAGTTCTTC. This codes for CASSDVAGSSYNEQFF.

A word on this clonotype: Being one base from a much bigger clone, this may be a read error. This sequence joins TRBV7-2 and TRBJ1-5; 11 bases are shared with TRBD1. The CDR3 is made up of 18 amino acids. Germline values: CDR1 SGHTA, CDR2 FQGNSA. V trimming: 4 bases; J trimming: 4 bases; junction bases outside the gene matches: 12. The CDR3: CASSSIGRGQGGNQPQHF. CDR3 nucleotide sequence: TGTGCCAGCAGCTCCATAGGACGGGGACAGGGGGGGAATCAGCCCCAGCATTTT.

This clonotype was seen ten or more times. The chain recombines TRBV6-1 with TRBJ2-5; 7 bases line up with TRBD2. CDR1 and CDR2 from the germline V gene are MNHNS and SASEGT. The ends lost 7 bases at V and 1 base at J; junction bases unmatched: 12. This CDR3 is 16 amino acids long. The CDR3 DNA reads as TGTGCCAGCAACCTCCCAGGGAGCGGGACCCAAGAGACCCAGTACTTC. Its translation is CASNLPGSGTQETQYF.

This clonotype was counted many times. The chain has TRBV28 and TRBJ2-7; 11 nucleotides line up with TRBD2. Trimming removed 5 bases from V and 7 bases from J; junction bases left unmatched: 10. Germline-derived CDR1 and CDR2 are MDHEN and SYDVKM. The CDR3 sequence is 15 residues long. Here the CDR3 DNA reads TGTGCCAGCAGTACCACTAGCGGGGGCGGATGGGAGCAGTACTTC. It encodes CASSTTSGGGWEQYF.

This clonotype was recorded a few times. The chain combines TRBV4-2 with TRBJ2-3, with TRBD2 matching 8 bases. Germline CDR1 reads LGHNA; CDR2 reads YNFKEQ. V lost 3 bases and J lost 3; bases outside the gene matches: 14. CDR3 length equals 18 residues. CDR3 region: CASSHPGASGSLTDTQYF. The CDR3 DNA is TGTGCCAGCAGCCACCCCGGGGCGAGCGGGAGTCTTACAGATACGCAGTATTTT.

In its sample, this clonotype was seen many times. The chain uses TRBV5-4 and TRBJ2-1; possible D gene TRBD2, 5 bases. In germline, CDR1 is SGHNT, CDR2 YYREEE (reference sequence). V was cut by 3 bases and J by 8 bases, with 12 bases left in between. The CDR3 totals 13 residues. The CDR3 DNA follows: TGTGCCAGCAGCTGGGAGAAGTATGATGAGCAGTTCTTC. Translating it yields CASSWEKYDEQFF. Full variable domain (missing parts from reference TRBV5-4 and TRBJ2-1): ETGVTQSPTHLIKTRGQQVTLRCSSQSGHNTVSWYQQALGQGPQFIFQYYREEENGRGNFPPRFSGLQFPNYSSELNVNALELDDSALYLCASSWEKYDEQFFGPGTRLTVL.

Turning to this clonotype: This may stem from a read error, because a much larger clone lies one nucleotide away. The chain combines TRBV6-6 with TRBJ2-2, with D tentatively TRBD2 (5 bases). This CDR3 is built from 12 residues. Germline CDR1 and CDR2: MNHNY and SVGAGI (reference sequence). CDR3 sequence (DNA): TGTGCCAGCAGTTACAGGGCCGGGGAGCCGTTTTTT. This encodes CASSYRAGEPFF.